This T cell receptor (beta chain) was recovered during a study of T cell responses to AZD1222 COVID-19 vaccine. CDR1 and CDR2 (germline): LNHNV, YYDKDF (reference sequence). V lost 0 bases to trimming and J lost 7 bases, with 7 bases between them. The CDR3 is made up of 13 amino acids. Using immunoSEQ multiplex PCR, the repertoire was profiled, and TCRdb retains in-frame clones only, with some absent. Among approximately 170,000 clones listed, 85% to 90% were seen once. This chain links TRBV15 with TRBJ1-5; D gene uncertain. The TCR comes from an adult in good health. This sample comprised peripheral blood, obtained on day 0 of AZD1222 vaccination. In DNA form, the CDR3 reads TGTGCCACCAGCAGAGATCCACTACAGCCCCAGCATTTT. This translates into CATSRDPLQPQHF.